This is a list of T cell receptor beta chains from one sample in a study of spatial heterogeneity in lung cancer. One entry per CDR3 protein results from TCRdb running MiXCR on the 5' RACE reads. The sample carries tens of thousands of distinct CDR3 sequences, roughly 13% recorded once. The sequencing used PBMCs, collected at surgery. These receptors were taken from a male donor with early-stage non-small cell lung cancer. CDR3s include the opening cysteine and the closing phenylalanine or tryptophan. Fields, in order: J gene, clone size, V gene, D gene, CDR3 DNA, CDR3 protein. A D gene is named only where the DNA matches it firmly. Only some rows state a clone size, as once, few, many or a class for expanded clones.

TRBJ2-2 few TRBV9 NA TGTGCCAGCAGCGTAGCTACCGGGGAGCTGTTTTTT CASSVATGELFF
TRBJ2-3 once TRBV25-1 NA TGTGCCAGCAGTGCTGCAGGGGCCCCCGTCAGCACAGATACGCAGTATTTT CASSAAGAPVSTDTQYF
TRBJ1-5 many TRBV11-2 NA TGTGCCAGCAGCCCAGCCAGCTCCAATCAGCCCCAGCATTTT CASSPASSNQPQHF
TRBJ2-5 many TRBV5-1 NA TGCGCCAGCAGCCCGGAGCGTCAGGGTACCCAGTACTTC CASSPERQGTQYF
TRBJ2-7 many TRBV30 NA TGTGCCTGGAGACCGCACTTTTCCGCCTACGAGCAGTACTTC CAWRPHFSAYEQYF
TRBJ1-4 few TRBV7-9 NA TGTGCCAGCAGCTTAGTTGGGGGAAATGAAAAACTGTTTTTT CASSLVGGNEKLFF
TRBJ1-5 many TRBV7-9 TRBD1 TGTGCCAGCAGCTCGGCGGGACAGGGACGCAATCAGCCCCAGCATTTT CASSSAGQGRNQPQHF
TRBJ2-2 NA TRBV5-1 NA TGCGCCAGCAGCTTGTCTCTCCAGAAGGACACCGGGGAGCTGTTTTTT CASSLSLQKDTGELFF
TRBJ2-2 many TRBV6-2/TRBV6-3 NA TGTGCCAGCAGTTTTGTCACCGGGGAGCTGTTTTTT CASSFVTGELFF
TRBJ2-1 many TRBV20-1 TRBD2 TGCAGTGTTGGCGGGGGGGCCTCAAATGAGCAGTTCTTC CSVGGGASNEQFF
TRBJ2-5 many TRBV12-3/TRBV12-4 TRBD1 TGTGCCAGCAGTTCGACAGGGGAAGAGACCCAGTACTTC CASSSTGEETQYF
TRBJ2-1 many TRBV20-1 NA TGCAGTGCTAGAGACTTCGCACGGGGAACCGAGGAGCAGTTCTTC CSARDFARGTEEQFF
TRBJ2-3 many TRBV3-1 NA TGTGCCAGCAGCCAAAGCAGCACAGATACGCAGTATTTT CASSQSSTDTQYF
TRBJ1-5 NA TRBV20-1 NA TGCAGTGCTAGGGACGGCAATCAGCCCCAGCATTTT CSARDGNQPQHF
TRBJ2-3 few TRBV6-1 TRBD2 TGTGCCAGCAGTGAAACTAGCGGGGAAACAGATACGCAGTATTTT CASSETSGETDTQYF